This is a list of T cell receptor beta chains from one sample in a study of post-analysis software for immune sequencing data. Via MiXCR, TCRdb re-called the PCR reads, giving one row per CDR3 protein. The table has hundreds of thousands of distinct CDR3 sequences, roughly 27% seen once; the top ten hold 0.56%. The sequencing sample was made of blood. The receptor set was obtained from a girl under 18 with multiple sclerosis. Both conserved end residues are part of each CDR3. A D gene is named only where the DNA matches it firmly. Clone sizes are given selectively: once, few, many, or a class where the clone is expanded.

D gene | clone size | J gene | V gene | CDR3 DNA | CDR3 protein
- | many | TRBJ2-7 | TRBV6-5 | TGTGCCAGCAGGCCACCTCTAGGGGGCGAGCAGTACTTC | CASRPPLGGEQYF
- | - | TRBJ2-5 | TRBV14 | TGTGCCAGCAGCCAAATCCACCAAGAGACCCAGTACTTC | CASSQIHQETQYF
- | many | TRBJ2-1 | TRBV5-1 | TGCGCCAGCAGCTTGGTAGCGGACCGTTACAATGAGCAGTTCTTC | CASSLVADRYNEQFF
- | - | TRBJ2-1 | TRBV5-5 | TGTGCCAGCAGGCGGACGGAGAATAACAATGAGCAGTTCTTC | CASRRTENNNEQFF
TRBD1 | - | TRBJ1-1 | TRBV18 | TGTGCCAGCTCACCCCCGGACAGGGCCCAATCTGAAGCTTTCTTT | CASSPPDRAQSEAFF
- | - | TRBJ2-5 | TRBV20-1 | TGCAGTGCCACCGGACAAGCCCAAGAGACCCAGTACTTC | CSATGQAQETQYF
- | few | TRBJ2-3 | TRBV7-9 | TGTGCCAGCAGCTCGTCTGCCGGGACAAGGGCACCCACAGATACGCAGTATTTT | CASSSSAGTRAPTDTQYF
TRBD2 | many | TRBJ2-1 | TRBV6-5 | TGTGCCAGCAGTTACTCCCCCCTAGCGGGGGGCCTTTACAATGAGCAGTTCTTC | CASSYSPLAGGLYNEQFF
TRBD1 | once | TRBJ2-3 | TRBV27 | TGTGCCAGCAGTATAGGGACAGGGCCAGATACGCAGTATTTT | CASSIGTGPDTQYF
- | - | TRBJ1-2 | TRBV2 | TGTGCCACGGGGTTTCCGGGGACAAACTATGGCTACACCTTC | CATGFPGTNYGYTF
TRBD1 | - | TRBJ1-2 | TRBV4-1 | TGCGCCAGCAGCCAAAGTGAGACCGGGACAGGGGATGGCTACACCTTC | CASSQSETGTGDGYTF
- | - | TRBJ1-6 | TRBV12-3/TRBV12-4 | TGTGCCAGCAGTTTACGGGTGAATAATTCACCCCTCCACTTT | CASSLRVNNSPLHF
- | once | TRBJ1-5 | TRBV20-1 | TGCAGTGCTCCGGACAGAATAGTCAATCAGCCCCAGCATTTT | CSAPDRIVNQPQHF
- | - | TRBJ2-7 | TRBV27 | TGTGCCAGCAGTTTATGGGCACGGTCTTACGAGCAGTACTTC | CASSLWARSYEQYF
TRBD1 | - | TRBJ2-7 | TRBV20-1 | TGCGGTGCTTCCAAGACAGGGAGAAATTACGAGCAGTACTTC | CGASKTGRNYEQYF
TRBD1 | few | TRBJ1-5 | TRBV20-1 | TGCAGTGCTAGGCCGACAGGGGACTATCAGCCCCAGCATTTT | CSARPTGDYQPQHF
- | - | TRBJ2-7 | TRBV5-5 | TGTGCCAGCAGCTTGGTATCCTTCTACGAGCAGTACTTC | CASSLVSFYEQYF
- | - | TRBJ2-5 | TRBV29-1 | TGCAGCGTTGAACTACAGGGGAGGGAGACCCAGTACTTC | CSVELQGRETQYF
- | many | TRBJ2-1 | TRBV29-1 | TGCAGCGTAGAATACAATGAGCAGTTCTTC | CSVEYNEQFF
- | - | TRBJ2-5 | TRBV20-1 | TGCAGTGCCGGCGGGGCTGAGCAGTGCTTC | CSAGGAEQCF
- | few | TRBJ2-1 | TRBV6-5 | TGTGCCAGCAGTTACCTACGTGAGCAGTTCTTC | CASSYLREQFF
TRBD2 | - | TRBJ2-7 | TRBV29-1 | TGCAGCGTTGAAGGCCCGGGACTAGCGGGAGGCGAGCAGTACTTC | CSVEGPGLAGGEQYF
- | - | TRBJ2-1 | TRBV20-1 | TGCAGTGCCCCGGGGTCGGGGGGCCTCTACAATGAGCAGTTCTTC | CSAPGSGGLYNEQFF
- | few | TRBJ2-7 | TRBV20-1 | TGCAGTGCTAGAGATCCCGTCGGCGGGCCCGGCGAGCAGTACTTC | CSARDPVGGPGEQYF
- | few | TRBJ2-5 | TRBV7-9 | TGTGCCAGCAGCTTTGTTTCAAACATGCGGGAGACCCAGTACTTC | CASSFVSNMRETQYF
- | - | TRBJ2-7 | TRBV4-3 | TGCGCCAGCAGCCCCGACTGGGGGAGCTCCTACAATGAGCAGTACTTC | CASSPDWGSSYNEQYF
TRBD2 | few | TRBJ2-1 | TRBV2 | TGTGCCAGCAGTGACTGGACTAGCTCGGCCTACAATGAGCAGTTCTTC | CASSDWTSSAYNEQFF
- | few | TRBJ1-2 | TRBV7-2 | TGTGCCAGCAGCTTAGGGACCTTGGCCTATGGCTACACCTTC | CASSLGTLAYGYTF
TRBD2 | - | TRBJ2-7 | TRBV27 | TGTGCCAGCAGTTTAAACGGGAGGGTTCACGAGCAGTACTTC | CASSLNGRVHEQYF
- | few | TRBJ2-2 | TRBV6-2/TRBV6-3 | TGTGCCAGCAGGGGGCGGGCCCGTTGGACCGGGGAGCTGTTTTTT | CASRGRARWTGELFF
- | - | TRBJ2-2 | TRBV20-1 | TGCAGTGCAGAGGGACAACCGCGCACCGGGGAGCTGTTTTTT | CSAEGQPRTGELFF
- | many | TRBJ2-5 | TRBV3-1 | TGTGCCAGCAGCCAGCAGGGGCGCTTGGAGACCCAGTACTTC | CASSQQGRLETQYF
- | few | TRBJ2-3 | TRBV29-1 | TGCAGCGTTGAGGAGAGTCCCACAGATACGCAGTATTTT | CSVEESPTDTQYF
TRBD1 | - | TRBJ2-2 | TRBV7-2 | TGTGCCAGCAGCCCTGGACAGGGTTTCGGCACCGGGGAGCTGTTTTTT | CASSPGQGFGTGELFF
- | few | TRBJ2-1 | TRBV20-1 | TGCAGTGCTCCCGGACAGTTCAGCACAGATGAGCAGTTCTTC | CSAPGQFSTDEQFF
- | few | TRBJ2-5 | TRBV20-1 | TGCAGTGCTAGTACGGGGGAAAGCAGGCAGTACTTC | CSASTGESRQYF
- | - | TRBJ2-7 | TRBV4-1 | TGCGCCAGCAGCCGGGGGCCGGACTCCGCCTACGAGCAGTACTTC | CASSRGPDSAYEQYF
- | - | TRBJ1-2 | TRBV2 | TGTGCCAGCAGTGAGAGGGGGGTGAACTATGGCTACACCTTC | CASSERGVNYGYTF
- | few | TRBJ2-5 | TRBV7-2 | TGTGCCAGCAGCTTTTCCTGGGCCACCCAAGAGACCCAGTACTTC | CASSFSWATQETQYF
- | - | TRBJ1-4 | TRBV10-3 | TGTGCCATCAGTACCGGGACCGGTTCAACTAATGAAAAACTGTTTTTT | CAISTGTGSTNEKLFF
- | - | TRBJ2-2 | TRBV2 | TGTGCCAGCACGGGGGAAAGCACCGGGGAGCTGTTTTTT | CASTGESTGELFF
- | - | TRBJ2-7 | TRBV27 | TGTGCCAGCAGTATCTATGGAAATAGCTACAATGAGCAGTACTTC | CASSIYGNSYNEQYF
TRBD1 | many | TRBJ2-7 | TRBV7-2 | TGTGCCAGCAGCTTAGGGCCGGGACAGGCGTACGAGCAGTACTTC | CASSLGPGQAYEQYF
TRBD1 | - | TRBJ2-1 | TRBV5-6 | TGTGCCAGCAGCTCCGGGACAGGGGCTACCTACAATGAGCAGTTCTTC | CASSSGTGATYNEQFF
- | few | TRBJ1-2 | TRBV6-5 | TGTGCCAGCAGTTACTCGACTGGGGCAAGTGGCTACACCTTC | CASSYSTGASGYTF
- | - | TRBJ1-2 | TRBV6-2/TRBV6-3 | TGTGCCAGCATCCCCGGGACACGGGCGAGAGGCTACACCTTC | CASIPGTRARGYTF
TRBD2 | - | TRBJ2-1 | TRBV4-3 | TGCGCCAGCAGCCAAGACGGGCGGGAGGGGGTCAATGAGCAGTTCTTC | CASSQDGREGVNEQFF